This TCR beta chain was retrieved from a study of blood T cells in healthy people across ages. Study details: About one barcoded beta molecule per two T cells was the capture yield of template switching.

Using a J-beta primer mix together with a sample-barcoded 5' primer, a second PCR was run for about 6 to 12 cycles. MiXCR was run by TCRdb on the 5' RACE reads, yielding one entry per CDR3 protein. This table holds around 1,000,000 distinct CDR3 sequences, 25% found once. The CDR3 totals 17 residues. The ends were cut back, 5 bases at V and 6 bases at J, with 20 bases in the middle. The germline CDR1 and CDR2 sequences are LNHDA and SQIVND (reference sequence). This sample also appeared in a second study, on T cells of mothers and their children.

The clonotype comes from a girl between 2 and 10 years old in good health. The rearrangement links TRBV19 to TRBJ1-6; tentative D call: TRBD1 (6 bases). The sample consisted of blood. CDR3 sequence (DNA): TGTGCCAGTAGTCGCGGTAGGCTGGGGGGCGGTAATTCACCCCTCCACTTT. Encoded protein: CASSRGRLGGGNSPLHF. Full variable domain (remainder filled in from reference TRBV19 and TRBJ1-6): DGGITQSPKYLFRKEGQNVTLSCEQNLNHDAMYWYRQDPGQGLRLIYYSQIVNDFQKGDIAEGYSVSREKKESFPLTVTSAQKNPTAFYLCASSRGRLGGGNSPLHFGNGTRLTVT.